This is a list of T cell receptor beta chains from one sample in a study of human T cells and chemical hapten exposure. MiXCR was run by TCRdb on the RACE reads, yielding one entry per CDR3 protein. The sample shows approximately 120,000 distinct CDR3 sequences, 9% to 9.5% of them seen only once. Sequences were derived from whole blood, sampled in connection with sensitization to the hapten diphenylcyclopropenone (DPC). These receptors all stem from a woman aged 35 to 49 with alopecia areata. Some clones in this sample may be carry-over from other donors' samples. CDR3s include the opening cysteine and the closing phenylalanine or tryptophan. Fields, in order: clone size, J gene, CDR3 length, D gene, V gene, CDR3 protein. D genes are given only for firm matches. Clone size is stated in some rows and not others, as once, few, many or a class when expanded.

many	TRBJ1-6	15	NA	TRBV27	CASSLSFQLRPPLHF
few	TRBJ1-5	16	TRBD1	TRBV15	CATSARTGRGNQPQHF
many	TRBJ2-3	14	NA	TRBV6-2/TRBV6-3	CASSYSSSADTQYF
NA	TRBJ1-5	15	TRBD1	TRBV7-2	CASSLMLGQGGPQHF
NA	TRBJ2-5	14	NA	TRBV3-1	CASSHRTQGETQYF
few	TRBJ1-6	17	NA	TRBV5-1	CASSLPQGFLSDSPLHF
many	TRBJ2-5	13	NA	TRBV7-3	CASSPGSQETQYF
few	TRBJ1-1	14	NA	TRBV28	CASSSGGRNTEAFF
few	TRBJ1-2	14	NA	TRBV9	CASSVGSVGYGYTF
many	TRBJ2-1	15	NA	TRBV4-3	CASSQDRRIGNEQFF
NA	TRBJ1-1	14	NA	TRBV18	CASSPTAGETEAFF
few	TRBJ1-5	14	NA	TRBV18	CASSARDGDQPQHF
NA	TRBJ1-3	12	NA	TRBV28	CALGRAGNTIYF
many	TRBJ2-7	17	NA	TRBV20-1	CSAPPPLSALRTYEQYF
NA	TRBJ2-3	13	TRBD2	TRBV2	CASSEREGDTQYF
NA	TRBJ2-6	17	NA	TRBV7-9	CASSLPGQIAGANVLTF
many	TRBJ2-6	15	NA	TRBV29-1	CSVGAEGAGANVLTF
NA	TRBJ1-2	12	NA	TRBV2	CATVGSLGGYTF
NA	TRBJ1-5	15	NA	TRBV7-2	CASSFGVGGNQPQHF
many	TRBJ2-5	16	TRBD1	TRBV19	CASSIDGTGGPETQYF
few	TRBJ1-1	14	NA	TRBV9	CASNRGDTNTEAFF
many	TRBJ2-2	14	NA	TRBV9	CASSLGQQGRELFF
many	TRBJ2-6	18	NA	TRBV4-3	CASSQEPRSGLGANVLTF
many	TRBJ1-4	16	NA	TRBV7-9	CASSRGGTGAREKLFF
NA	TRBJ1-2	15	NA	TRBV4-3	CASSQDMDRDYGYTF
many	TRBJ2-7	15	NA	TRBV6-2/TRBV6-3	CASSEAGVSSYEQYF
many	TRBJ2-7	15	TRBD1	TRBV7-9	CASSAPGQGAYEQYF
many	TRBJ2-5	15	TRBD1	TRBV2	CASWTGGGPGETQYF
NA	TRBJ2-2	16	TRBD2	TRBV9	CASSVGKRGETGELFF
few	TRBJ2-3	13	NA	TRBV30	CAWGRGFTDTQYF
NA	TRBJ1-5	14	NA	TRBV27	CASSLLGRNQPQHF
NA	TRBJ2-2	13	NA	TRBV21-1	CASRGGPTGELFF
NA	TRBJ1-1	12	NA	TRBV6-5	CASSTGAGKAFF
many	TRBJ1-1	15	NA	TRBV6-2/TRBV6-3	CASSYLQGLNTEAFF
NA	TRBJ2-3	16	TRBD2	TRBV5-8	CASSLRSGGITDTQYF
NA	TRBJ2-3	14	NA	TRBV27	CASSWGPTTDTQYF
many	TRBJ1-2	13	NA	TRBV2	CASRGGQGGGYTF
many	TRBJ2-1	15	NA	TRBV5-1	CASSLGLGLYNEQFF
few	TRBJ1-2	13	NA	TRBV21-1	CASRDRGIYGYTF
NA	TRBJ2-1	16	NA	TRBV4-3	CASSQEGVGDLNEQFF
few	TRBJ2-1	14	TRBD1	TRBV2	CASSFGTDNNEQFF
many	TRBJ2-1	16	TRBD2	TRBV6-2/TRBV6-3	CASSSYLAGGSNEQFF
many	TRBJ2-4	13	TRBD2	TRBV5-4	CASSFSGADIQYF
NA	TRBJ2-1	14	NA	TRBV15	CATSGDSSYNEQFF
many	TRBJ2-6	16	TRBD2	TRBV20-1	CSARVAGPSGANVLTF
few	TRBJ1-1	15	NA	TRBV7-9	CASSYSSGHGTEAFF
many	TRBJ1-1	13	NA	TRBV6-4	CASKEGPNTEAFF
few	TRBJ1-3	17	NA	TRBV10-3	CAIRDISIPLSGNTIYF
NA	TRBJ2-7	15	NA	TRBV5-1	CASSSSTQASYEQYF
few	TRBJ1-2	13	NA	TRBV3-1	CASSQAGGAGYTF
many	TRBJ2-1	13	NA	TRBV7-6	CASVNSPYNEQFF
NA	TRBJ2-7	13	NA	TRBV6-5	CASRRTGPYEQYF
NA	TRBJ1-1	16	NA	TRBV14	CASSQEAGSVSTEAFF